Described below is a single TCR beta chain sequence and its context. Its antigen is not identified. This sample stems from a study of T cell responses to AZD1222 COVID-19 vaccine. The study, taken as a whole, reports: Two doses of AZD1222 preceded a rise in Spike-specific TCR breadth and depth. Clonal diversity may have been underestimated, and the donors were mostly white British, with more females than males. Spike regions recognized by vaccine-associated CD4 TCRs spanned the protein, led by 160-218 and 743-854. Sampling captured repertoires only after the peak T cell response.

Assay: immunoSEQ multiplex PCR; the TCRdb copy retains only in-frame clones and omits some. The table includes roughly 80,000 clones, 75% to 95% detected once. The CDR3 contains 16 residues. The chain uses TRBV21-1 and TRBJ2-2; the table gives TRBD2 as D, unverified against the DNA. TRBV21-1 is recorded as a pseudogene. This TCR was sampled from an adult in good health. Sequenced here: peripheral blood, sampled on day 0 of MenACWY control vaccination. The CDR3 protein is CASSKWGGAGGRELFF. The CDR3, as DNA: TGTGCCAGCAGCAAATGGGGGGGAGCGGGAGGACGGGAGCTGTTTTTT.